This entry lists 32 T cell receptor beta chains sequenced from one sample in a study of T cells in Graves' hyperthyroidism and ophthalmopathy. What was amplified from RNA transcripts were TCR beta CDR3 regions. During a first-round RT-PCR of the TCR CDR3, the HTBI primer set was used. MiXCR was run by TCRdb on the multiplex PCR reads, yielding one entry per CDR3 protein. This table holds about 520,000 distinct CDR3 sequences, roughly a quarter found once. Sequenced: blood. These receptors were collected from a woman aged 25 to 39 with Graves' ophthalmopathy.

This clonotype was seen a few times. V usage is TRBV12-3 or TRBV12-4 and J usage is TRBJ1-1, with 7 bases lining up with TRBD1. The CDR3 length is 14 residues. V shed 2 bases, J shed 7 bases, and the junction held 7 bases outside the gene matches. The CDR3 here is CASSLNRGKNEAFF. CDR3 nucleotides: TGTGCCAGCAGTTTAAACAGGGGAAAAAATGAAGCTTTCTTT.

There are many counts of this clonotype. This chain uses TRBV12-3 or TRBV12-4 with TRBJ2-5; 7 positions match TRBD1. V shed 6 bases and J 0 bases; nucleotides not matched to a gene: 4. There are 14 residues in the CDR3. The CDR3 is CASRTGTDQETQYF. The CDR3, as DNA: TGTGCCAGCAGGACCGGGACAGACCAAGAGACCCAGTACTTC.

This clonotype was seen a few times. The rearrangement uses TRBV4-3 and TRBJ1-3, with unresolved D. Trimming removed 1 base from V and 4 bases from J, with 14 bases in between. CDR3 length equals 16 residues. The germline gives CDR1 LGHNA, CDR2 YSLEER. In nucleotides, the CDR3 is TGCGCCAGCAGCCAAGTGGCAGGAGGGATCGGAAACACCATATATTTT. This codes for CASSQVAGGIGNTIYF.

This clonotype was recorded a few times. The chain carries TRBV11-2 and TRBJ1-1; 7 bases align to TRBD1. J gave up 6 bases and V 1 base, and 5 bases lay outside the gene matches. Per germline, CDR1 SGHAT and CDR2 FQNNGV. The CDR3 length is 14 residues. CDR3 bases: TGTGCCAGCAGCTTAGCACAGGGGACCCCTGAAGCTTTCTTT. It is translated as CASSLAQGTPEAFF.

There are many counts of this clonotype. V is TRBV12-3 or TRBV12-4 and J is TRBJ2-5, with TRBD2 as a possible D gene (5 bases). The CDR3 loop spans 16 amino acids. V was pared by 7 bases and J by 1 base, with 19 bases between. Here the CDR3 DNA reads TGTGCCAGCAACGTCGTTGGTCGGGGTGCCCAAGAGACCCAGTACTTC. As protein: CASNVVGRGAQETQYF.

This clonotype was seen many times. The chain joins TRBV10-3 to TRBJ1-1, with no clear D. CDR1 ENHRY and CDR2 SYGVKD come from the germline V gene. V lost 1 base, J lost 3 bases, and 6 bases lay in between. The CDR3 spans 13 residues. In DNA form, the CDR3 reads TGTGCCATCAGTGAGTTAGCGGACACTGAAGCTTTCTTT. Its protein is CAISELADTEAFF.

This clonotype was seen only a few times. The chain links TRBV15 to TRBJ1-5; possible D gene TRBD1, 5 bases. Germline V gene lookup returns CDR1 LNHNV and CDR2 YYDKDF (reference sequence). Between the trimmed V and J ends, which lost 5 bases and 11 bases, there was a span of 13 bases. The CDR3 totals 12 residues. The CDR3 sequence is CATSGFRGTQHF. CDR3 nucleotides: TGTGCCACCAGCGGATTCCGGGGGACCCAGCATTTT. The full variable domain, its missing parts supplied by reference TRBV15 and TRBJ1-5, is DAMVIQNPRYQVTQFGKPVTLSCSQTLNHNVMYWYQQKSSQAPKLLFHYYDKDFNNEADTPDNFQSRRPNTSFCFLDIRSPGLGDTAMYLCATSGFRGTQHFGDGTRLSIL.

In its sample, this clonotype was seen many times. CDR3 DNA sequence: TGTGCCAGCAGCTTAGATGAAGATTACGAGCAGTACTTC. Translation gives CASSLDEDYEQYF. The V gene is TRBV7-2, the J gene TRBJ2-7; no definite D call. This CDR3 contains 13 residues. Germline CDR1 is SGHTA and CDR2 is FQGNSA. V shed 1 base and J shed 4 bases, with 8 bases lying between them.

This chain links TRBV6-5 with TRBJ1-6; a weak D match, TRBD1 (5 bases). Trimming stripped 8 bases from V and 4 bases from J, with 12 bases between. CDR1 is MNHEY, CDR2 SVGAGI, per germline. This CDR3 is built from 14 residues. DNA of the CDR3: TGTGCCAGCGTTCAGACAGTTTATAATTCACCCCTCCACTTT. Amino acids: CASVQTVYNSPLHF.

The chain uses TRBV5-1 and TRBJ1-6; the match to TRBD1 covers 9 bases. Germline loops: CDR1 SGHRS, CDR2 YFSETQ. With 4 bases clipped from V and 9 bases from J, the junction kept 14 bases outside the gene matches. The CDR3 has 17 amino acids. The CDR3 protein is CASSLSPVGQGTSPLHF. CDR3 nucleotide sequence: TGCGCCAGCAGCCTGTCCCCCGTGGGACAGGGCACTTCACCCCTCCACTTT.

This clonotype has just one count. The CDR3 does not close with the conserved phenylalanine or tryptophan, likely indicating a read error. V usage is TRBV28 and J usage is TRBJ1-5; D is possibly TRBD1 (5 bases). V dropped 7 bases and J dropped 2 bases, with 24 bases sitting between them. The germline V gene has CDR1 MDHEN and CDR2 SYDVKM. CDR3 size: 18 residues. CDR3 sequence (DNA): TGTGCCAGCACCTCACCCCAAGGGGACCCGAGGGGCAATCAGCCCCAGCATTTG. Its translation is CASTSPQGDPRGNQPQHL.

J is TRBJ2-7 and V is TRBV6-2 or TRBV6-3, with a weak D call TRBD1 (6 bases). Germline V lookup: CDR1 MNHEY, CDR2 SVGEGT. V shed 2 bases and J shed 2 bases, with 10 bases lying between them. The CDR3 consists of 14 residues. The DNA of the CDR3 is TGTGCCAGCAGTTACCTTGGACAGACCTACGAGCAGTACTTC. As protein: CASSYLGQTYEQYF.

V gene TRBV28 combines with J gene TRBJ1-1; D is unclear. V was pared by 8 bases and J by 0 bases, with 10 bases between. This CDR3 region has 13 residues. Germline V gives CDR1 MDHEN, CDR2 SYDVKM. CDR3 bases: TGTGCCAGCGCATTACTTATGAACACTGAAGCTTTCTTT. Amino acids: CASALLMNTEAFF. Drawing the rest from reference TRBV28 and TRBJ1-1, the complete variable domain is DVKVTQSSRYLVKRTGEKVFLECVQDMDHENMFWYRQDPGLGLRLIYFSYDVKMKEKGDIPEGYSVSREKKERFSLILESASTNQTSMYLCASALLMNTEAFFGQGTRLTVV.

This chain connects TRBV12-3 or TRBV12-4 to TRBJ2-7; the D call may be TRBD1 or TRBD2 (5 bases each). The V gene lost 9 bases and the J gene lost 3 bases, with 18 bases spanning the gap. The CDR3 length is 14 residues. The CDR3 sequence is CARLKRDRFYEQYF. The CDR3 DNA follows: TGTGCCAGACTTAAAAGGGACCGATTCTACGAGCAGTACTTC.

The gene calls are TRBV4-1 and TRBJ2-5; D remains ambiguous. This CDR3 is 14 amino acids long. The V end lost 1 base, the J end lost 6 bases, and 12 bases lay between the germline ends. Germline CDR1 and CDR2: MGHRA and YSYEKL. DNA for the CDR3: TGCGCCAGCAGCCAAGTTCCTAAGGAGAAGACCCAGTACTTC. Protein sequence: CASSQVPKEKTQYF.

This clonotype was seen at least ten times. This chain links TRBV11-2 with TRBJ1-1; D unresolved. The germline CDR1 and CDR2 sequences are SGHAT and FQNNGV. V lost 5 bases, J lost 10 bases, and 11 bases lay in between. The CDR3 sequence is 11 residues long. CDR3 sequence reads: CASSPPGVAFF. The DNA for the CDR3 is TGTGCCAGCAGCCCCCCCGGGGTAGCTTTCTTT.

This clonotype was seen repeatedly, ten times or more. The V and J genes are TRBV20-1 and TRBJ2-2; TRBD1 matches at 9 bases. The CDR3 has 14 amino acids. The germline CDR1 and CDR2 sequences are DFQATT and SNEGSKA (reference sequence). Trimming removed 6 bases from V and 6 bases from J; junction bases left unmatched: 8. The CDR3 coding sequence is TGCAGTGCCCGTAGATGGACAGGGGCCGGGGAGCTGTTTTTT. This gives the protein CSARRWTGAGELFF.

This clonotype was recorded many times. The V and J genes are TRBV6-1 and TRBJ1-5; 7 nucleotides align to TRBD1. Trimming at V came to 3 bases and at J to 6 bases, leaving 5 bases not matched to a gene. This CDR3 comprises 14 residues. CDR1 MNHNS and CDR2 SASEGT come from the germline V gene. The CDR3 DNA follows: TGTGCCAGCAGTGACCGACAGGGTAGTCAGCCCCAGCATTTT. Amino acid sequence: CASSDRQGSQPQHF.

This clonotype showed up just a few times. CDR3 in amino acids: CSVEVGYYEQYF. CDR3 coding DNA: TGCAGCGTTGAAGTCGGCTACTACGAGCAGTACTTC. The V call is TRBV29-1, the J call TRBJ2-7; D call uncertain. The ends were cut back, 1 base at V and 3 bases at J, with 7 bases in the middle. CDR3 length equals 12 residues. Germline values: CDR1 SQVTM, CDR2 ANQGSEA.

V and J are TRBV10-3 and TRBJ1-1; D is unclear. Trimming cost V 0 bases and J 6 bases, with 11 bases left between them. The CDR3 extends over 14 amino acids. The V gene's germline CDR1 is ENHRY and CDR2 SYGVKD. CDR3 DNA: TGTGCCATCAGTGAGTCGACCGGTCTGGCTGAAGCTTTCTTT. It specifies CAISESTGLAEAFF.

This clonotype was detected ten times or more. This sequence joins TRBV12-3 or TRBV12-4 and TRBJ1-2; no definite D call. The CDR3 has 12 residues. Trimming removed 3 bases from V and 8 bases from J, with 10 bases in between. The CDR3 bases are TGTGCCAGCAGTTTCGGGCCGACCGGCTACACCTTC. Protein: CASSFGPTGYTF.

This clonotype was picked up many times. This sequence joins TRBV28 and TRBJ1-2; D not certain. V was shortened by 6 bases and J by 8 bases, with 13 bases between the two germline ends. The CDR3 totals 12 residues. CDR1 is MDHEN and CDR2 is SYDVKM in the germline V gene. Here the CDR3 reads CASSLAGRGYTF. The CDR3 region has the DNA TGTGCCAGCAGCCTAGCTGGGCGCGGCTACACCTTC.

A few counts support this clonotype. The chain employs TRBV7-2 and TRBJ2-7; TRBD2 aligns across 13 bases. CDR3 length: 14 residues. V gave up 6 bases and J gave up 9 bases; unmatched junction bases: 8. Germline assignment: CDR1 SGHTA and CDR2 FQGNSA. The DNA for the CDR3 is TGTGCCAGCAGTCAAGGGACTAGCGGGACTGGGCAGTACTTC. This sequence encodes CASSQGTSGTGQYF. Full variable domain (remainder filled in from reference TRBV7-2 and TRBJ2-7): GAGVSQSPSNKVTEKGKDVELRCDPISGHTALYWYRQSLGQGLEFLIYFQGNSAPDKSGLPSDRFSAERTGGSVSTLTIQRTQQEDSAVYLCASSQGTSGTGQYFGPGTRLTVT.

In its sample, this clonotype was seen many times. The rearrangement links TRBV15 to TRBJ2-7; TRBD1 might be the D (6 bases). Germline lookup yields CDR1 LNHNV and CDR2 YYDKDF (reference sequence). The CDR3 sequence is 14 residues long. The V and J ends lost 0 bases and 2 bases respectively, with 8 bases between them. The CDR3 reads CATSREGGTYEQYF. CDR3 DNA sequence: TGTGCCACCAGCAGAGAAGGGGGAACCTACGAGCAGTACTTC.

This clonotype was observed a few times. The chain couples TRBV5-1 to TRBJ1-1; no reliable D call. The CDR3 has 15 residues. Between the trimmed V and J ends, which lost 0 bases and 2 bases, there was a span of 11 bases. CDR1 is SGHRS, CDR2 YFSETQ, per germline. This CDR3 reads CASSLGTGINTEAFF. The CDR3 nucleotides are TGCGCCAGCAGCTTGGGAACGGGAATTAACACTGAAGCTTTCTTT.

V usage is TRBV28 and J usage is TRBJ1-1; unclear D gene. This CDR3 is built from 12 residues. CDR1 is MDHEN and CDR2 is SYDVKM in the germline V gene. Trimming pared 6 bases from V and 5 bases from J, leaving 10 bases between. The CDR3 DNA reads TGTGCCAGCAGCTCTCCAAGGACTGAAGCTTTCTTT. It yields the protein CASSSPRTEAFF.

This clonotype was seen repeatedly, ten times or more. V usage is TRBV2 and J usage is TRBJ1-5, with 7 bases that match TRBD1. The CDR3 consists of 13 residues. Per germline, CDR1 SNHLY and CDR2 FYNNEI. Trimming took 6 bases from V and 5 from J; bases not matched to a gene: 4. CDR3 region: CASRTGTHQPQHF. Here the CDR3 DNA reads TGTGCCAGCAGGACAGGGACCCATCAGCCCCAGCATTTT.

This clonotype came up a few times. The rearrangement uses TRBV11-2 and TRBJ2-3; no reliable D call. V lost 1 base and J 0 bases, leaving 8 bases between the germline ends. The CDR3 contains 15 residues. CDR1 SGHAT and CDR2 FQNNGV come from the germline V gene. DNA for the CDR3: TGTGCCAGCAGCTTAGGATTGCCTAGCACAGATACGCAGTATTTT. Its protein product is CASSLGLPSTDTQYF.

The table lists this clonotype with many counts. This sequence joins TRBV5-5 and TRBJ1-2; D gene ambiguous. Germline V gene sequence: CDR1 SGHKS, CDR2 YYEKEE (reference sequence). This CDR3 region has 13 residues. Deletions cut 1 base from V and 6 bases from J, with 10 bases between. CDR3 protein: CASSLSVFNGYTF. As DNA, the CDR3 is TGTGCCAGCAGCTTGTCCGTTTTTAATGGCTACACCTTC.

This clonotype occurred a few times. A much larger clone differs by one base, so this may be a read error. This sequence joins TRBV11-2 and TRBJ2-5; 9 bases line up with TRBD2. This CDR3 comprises 17 residues. Germline CDR1 reads SGHAT; CDR2 reads FQNNGV. Unmatched junction bases numbered 11, after V lost 5 bases and J lost 1 base. CDR3 sequence reads: CASSPPGQAGGQETQYF. For the CDR3, the DNA is TGTGCCAGCAGCCCACCGGGACAAGCGGGGGGCCAAGAGACCCAGTACTTC.

This clonotype occurred a few times. The chain has TRBV5-1 and TRBJ2-2, with 8 bases matching TRBD1. The CDR3 extends over 18 amino acids. Germline values: CDR1 SGHRS, CDR2 YFSETQ. Losses at the gene ends were 0 bases for V and 6 bases for J; bases not matched to a gene: 13. CDR3 sequence reads: CASSLADRVELGAGELFF. CDR3 coding DNA: TGCGCCAGCAGCTTGGCGGACAGGGTAGAGCTGGGAGCCGGGGAGCTGTTTTTT. Using reference TRBV5-1 and TRBJ2-2 for the parts outside the CDR3, the full variable domain is KAGVTQTPRYLIKTRGQQVTLSCSPISGHRSVSWYQQTPGQGLQFLFEYFSETQRNKGNFPGRFSGRQFSNSRSEMNVSTLELGDSALYLCASSLADRVELGAGELFFGEGSRLTVL.

This clonotype was found many times. The chain couples TRBV15 to TRBJ2-5; D ambiguous. The CDR3 is 16 amino acids. The V end lost 3 bases, the J end lost 2 bases, and 16 bases lay between the germline ends. Germline CDR1 reads LNHNV; CDR2 reads YYDKDF (reference sequence). CDR3 region: CATSRADDPYQETQYF. The DNA of the CDR3 is TGTGCCACCAGCAGGGCCGATGACCCTTATCAAGAGACCCAGTACTTC.